A selection of T cell receptor beta chains follows, all from one sample in a study of OX40 agonist ivuxolimab in advanced cancers. Sequenced by immunoSEQ multiplex PCR; TCRdb stores in-frame clones only, minus some. This sample has about 84,000 clones, with roughly 94% found just once. The sample here was CD4+ or CD8+ T cells sorted from blood, taken in a trial of the OX40 agonist ivuxolimab. These TCRs come from an adult with an advanced solid tumor such as melanoma, head and neck, liver or kidney cancer. Each CDR3 is given with its conserved first and last residue. A D gene is named only where the DNA matches it firmly.

TRBV12-5	TRBD1	TRBJ1-6	CASGSLTGGNSPLHF
TRBV7-6	-	TRBJ2-7	CASSLASGQWKPYEQYF
TRBV6-4	TRBD2	TRBJ2-3	CASSPGGRGADTQYF
TRBV28	TRBD1	TRBJ2-3	CASSQTGQGPDTQYF
TRBV5-8	-	TRBJ1-1	CASSLDGRTNTEAFF
TRBV6-6	TRBD2	TRBJ2-1	CASGTSGPWDEQFF
TRBV5-1	TRBD1	TRBJ1-1	CASSQQGGNTEAFF
TRBV7-9	-	TRBJ2-1	CASSSRPVNEQFF
TRBV5-4	-	TRBJ2-7	CASSLEGPYEQYF
TRBV11-1	-	TRBJ2-7	CASSPLRGEQYF
TRBV27	-	TRBJ1-2	CASSPRGNIYGYTF
TRBV28	TRBD2	TRBJ2-1	CASSPLGLAGGNEQFF
TRBV12-5	TRBD1	TRBJ1-1	CASGLGQGAGGETEAFF
TRBV27	-	TRBJ2-7	CASSTRTVSYEQYF
TRBV30	TRBD2	TRBJ2-7	CAWSDGGRAYEQYF
TRBV7-9	-	TRBJ2-5	CASSPRGGGMETQYF
TRBV28	TRBD1	TRBJ2-5	CASSSQGAVWETQYF